This TCR beta chain was obtained from a study of T-cell memory formation after mild COVID-19. About the study: Largely donor-specific TCR clusters were found.

Details on this clonotype: Its antigen remains unidentified.

The CDR3 sequence is 11 residues long. Germline V gene data show CDR1 as SNHLY and CDR2 as FYNNEI. The ends were cut back, 6 bases at V and 6 bases at J, with 7 bases in the middle. Study-wide points: That cross-reactive memory joined was suggested by some responding clones appearing in pre-infection memory.

After 5'RACE with constant-segment primers, TCR alpha and TCR beta cDNA libraries carrying sample barcodes and UMIs were obtained. Via MiXCR, TCRdb re-called the 5' RACE reads, giving one row per CDR3 protein. The sample shows 250,000 to 400,000 distinct CDR3 sequences, 14% of them seen only once. The rearrangement uses TRBV2 and TRBJ2-3; D remains ambiguous. The TCR originated in a man aged 18 to 29 who had mild COVID-19 (a few samples of this study predate the infection). Cell type and time point are not known. Sequences were obtained from PBMCs or a T cell subset sorted from them (not recorded which). DNA of the CDR3: TGTGCCAGCAGAGTATGGGATACGCAGTATTTT. Translated: CASRVWDTQYF.